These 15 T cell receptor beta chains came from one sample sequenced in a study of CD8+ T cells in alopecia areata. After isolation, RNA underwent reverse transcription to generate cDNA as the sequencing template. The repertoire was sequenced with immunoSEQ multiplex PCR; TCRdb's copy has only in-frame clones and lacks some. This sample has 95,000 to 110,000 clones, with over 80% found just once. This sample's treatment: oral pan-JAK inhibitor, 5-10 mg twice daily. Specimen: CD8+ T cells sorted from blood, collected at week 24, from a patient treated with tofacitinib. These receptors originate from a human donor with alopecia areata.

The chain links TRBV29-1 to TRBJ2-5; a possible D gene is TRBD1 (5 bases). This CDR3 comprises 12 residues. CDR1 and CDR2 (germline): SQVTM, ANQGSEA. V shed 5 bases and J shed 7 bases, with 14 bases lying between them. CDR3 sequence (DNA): TGCAGCGTTTGGTCCTCAGGGTGGACCCAGTACTTC. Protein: CSVWSSGWTQYF.

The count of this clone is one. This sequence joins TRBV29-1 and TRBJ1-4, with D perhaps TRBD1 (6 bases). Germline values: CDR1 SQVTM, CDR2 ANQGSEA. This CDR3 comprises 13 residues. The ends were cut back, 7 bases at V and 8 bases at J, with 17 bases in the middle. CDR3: CSASGGQGEKLFF. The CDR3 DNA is TGCAGCGCCTCCGGGGGACAAGGCGAAAAACTGTTTTTT.

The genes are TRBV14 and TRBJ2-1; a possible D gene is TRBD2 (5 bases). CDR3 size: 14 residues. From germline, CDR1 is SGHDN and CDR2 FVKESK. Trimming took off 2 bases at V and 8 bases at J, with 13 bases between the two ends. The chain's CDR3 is CASSQLSVIDEQFF. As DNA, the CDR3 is TGTGCCAGCAGCCAACTTAGCGTGATTGATGAGCAGTTCTTC. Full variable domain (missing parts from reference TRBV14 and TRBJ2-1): EAGVTQFPSHSVIEKGQTVTLRCDPISGHDNLYWYRRVMGKEIKFLLHFVKESKQDESGMPNNRFLAERTGGTYSTLKVQPAELEDSGVYFCASSQLSVIDEQFFGPGTRLTVL.

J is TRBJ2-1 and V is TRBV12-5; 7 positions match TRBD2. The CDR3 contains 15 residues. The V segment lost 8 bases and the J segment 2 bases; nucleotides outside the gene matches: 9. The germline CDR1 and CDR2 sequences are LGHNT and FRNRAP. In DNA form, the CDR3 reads TGTGCTAGTAGAGTAAGCGGGGTACCCTACAATGAGCAGTTCTTC. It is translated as CASRVSGVPYNEQFF.

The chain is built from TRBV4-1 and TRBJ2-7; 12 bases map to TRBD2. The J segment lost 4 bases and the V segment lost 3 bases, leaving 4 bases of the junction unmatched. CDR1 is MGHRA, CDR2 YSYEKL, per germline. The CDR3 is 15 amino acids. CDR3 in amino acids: CASSHVTSGGYEQYF. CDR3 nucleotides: TGCGCCAGCAGCCATGTGACTAGCGGGGGTTACGAGCAGTACTTC.

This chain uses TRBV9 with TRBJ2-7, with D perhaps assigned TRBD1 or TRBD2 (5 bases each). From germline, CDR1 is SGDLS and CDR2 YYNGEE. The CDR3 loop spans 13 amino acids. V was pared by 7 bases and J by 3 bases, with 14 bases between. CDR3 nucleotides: TGTGCCAGCGGACGGGGCTCAGTCTACGAGCAGTACTTC. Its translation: CASGRGSVYEQYF.

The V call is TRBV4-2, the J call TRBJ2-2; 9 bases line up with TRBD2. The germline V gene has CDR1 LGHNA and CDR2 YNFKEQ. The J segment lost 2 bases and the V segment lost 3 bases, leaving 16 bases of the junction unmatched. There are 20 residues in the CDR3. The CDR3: CASSHDIRLAADYNTGELFF. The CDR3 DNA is TGTGCCAGCAGCCATGACATTCGACTAGCGGCCGATTATAACACCGGGGAGCTGTTTTTT.

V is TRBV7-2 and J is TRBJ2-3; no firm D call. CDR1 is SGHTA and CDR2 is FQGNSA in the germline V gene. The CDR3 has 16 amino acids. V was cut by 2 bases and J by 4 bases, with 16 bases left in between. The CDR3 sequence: CASSLRPQSEADTQYF. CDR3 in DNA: TGTGCCAGCAGCTTAAGACCCCAGAGCGAGGCAGATACGCAGTATTTT.

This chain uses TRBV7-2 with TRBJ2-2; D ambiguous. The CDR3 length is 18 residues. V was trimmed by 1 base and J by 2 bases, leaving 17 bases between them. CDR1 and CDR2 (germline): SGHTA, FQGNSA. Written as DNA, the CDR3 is TGTGCCAGCAGCTTAGTTTTGCTGGAGATCTTCAACACCGGGGAGCTGTTTTTT. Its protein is CASSLVLLEIFNTGELFF.

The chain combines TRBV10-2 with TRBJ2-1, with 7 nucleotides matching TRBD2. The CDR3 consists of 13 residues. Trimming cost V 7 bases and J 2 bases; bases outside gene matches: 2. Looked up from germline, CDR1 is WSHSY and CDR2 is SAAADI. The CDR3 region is CASTREAYNEQFF. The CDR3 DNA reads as TGCGCCAGCACTCGGGAGGCCTACAATGAGCAGTTCTTC.

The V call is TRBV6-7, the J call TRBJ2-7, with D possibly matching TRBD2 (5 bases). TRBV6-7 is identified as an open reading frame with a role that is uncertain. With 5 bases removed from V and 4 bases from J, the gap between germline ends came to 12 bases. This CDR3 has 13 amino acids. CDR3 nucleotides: TGTGCCAGCAGTGCTAGGACTTATTACGAGCAGTACTTC. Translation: CASSARTYYEQYF.

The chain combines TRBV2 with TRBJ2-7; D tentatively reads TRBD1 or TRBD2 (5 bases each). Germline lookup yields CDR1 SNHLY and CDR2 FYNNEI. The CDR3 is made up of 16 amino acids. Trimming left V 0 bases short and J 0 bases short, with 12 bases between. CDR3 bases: TGTGCCAGCAGTGAAGCGCCGGGGCAGAGCTCCTACGAGCAGTACTTC. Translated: CASSEAPGQSSYEQYF.

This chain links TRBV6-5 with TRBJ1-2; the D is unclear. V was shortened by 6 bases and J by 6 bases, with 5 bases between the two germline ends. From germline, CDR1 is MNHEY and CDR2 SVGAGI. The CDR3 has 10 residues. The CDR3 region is CASRGDGYTF. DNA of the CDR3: TGTGCCAGCAGGGGCGATGGCTACACCTTC.

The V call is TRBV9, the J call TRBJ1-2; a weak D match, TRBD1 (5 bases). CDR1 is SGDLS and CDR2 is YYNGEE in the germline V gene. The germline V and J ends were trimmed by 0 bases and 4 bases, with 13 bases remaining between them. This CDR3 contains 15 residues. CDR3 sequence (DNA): TGTGCCAGCAGCGTAGACCACGGGGGGTCCTATGGCTACACCTTC. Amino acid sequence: CASSVDHGGSYGYTF.

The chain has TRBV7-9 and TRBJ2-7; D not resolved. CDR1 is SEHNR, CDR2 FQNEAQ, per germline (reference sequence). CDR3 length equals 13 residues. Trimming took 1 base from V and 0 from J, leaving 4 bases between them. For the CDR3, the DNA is TGTGCCAGCAGCTTAGTGAGCTCCTACGAGCAGTACTTC. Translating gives CASSLVSSYEQYF.